This is a list of T cell receptor beta chains from one sample in a study of T cell responses to AZD1222 COVID-19 vaccine. The table came from immunoSEQ multiplex PCR; TCRdb's copy has only in-frame clones and leaves some out. The table has approximately 120,000 clones, roughly 90% seen once. Sequencing was performed on peripheral blood, taken on day 0 of AZD1222 vaccination. These receptors were obtained from an adult in good health. Each CDR3 is given without its conserved first and last residue. A D gene is named only where the DNA matches it firmly.

d_call v_call cdr3_aa
- TRBV10-1 ASSELASGTQEQY
TRBD2 TRBV7-9 ASSFVAGVFGTDTQY
- TRBV28 ASSLSLGWQDNEQF
TRBD2 TRBV13 ASSPGLVNTGELF
- TRBV7-3 ASSLMATEETQY
- TRBV27 ASYSRAPFRLSGANVLT
- TRBV7-6 ASSLASDEQF
TRBD1 TRBV19 ASKDRDRGETQY
- TRBV11-3 ASSPFCREGTEAF
TRBD2 TRBV6-6 ASRVAGGTSEQY
- TRBV24-1 ATSRRGMDTGELF
- TRBV6-1 ASSGGDTSGANVLT
- TRBV5-1 ASSLTGGEQY
- TRBV3-1/TRBV3-2 ASSQGMPTYNEQF
TRBD2 TRBV28 ASSFLAGGSYEQY
TRBD2 TRBV7-9 ASSFELAGSTDTQY
- TRBV19 ASSMVPGQETQY
- TRBV24-1 ATSDPGRIAGYT
- TRBV27 ASSPVTTDTQY
- TRBV6-5 ASSPQGPEAF
- TRBV30 AWSGGTYEQY
- TRBV24-1 ATSGPSNQPQH
TRBD1 TRBV14 ASNRDRAQNTGELF
- TRBV27 ASSFMSNYGYT
- TRBV5-1 ASSFIIRKNLRGIDYGYT
- TRBV2 ASKGPGAQPQH
TRBD1 TRBV19 ASSIGTGAYEQY
TRBD1 TRBV7-6 ASSPARTGGSGEQY
- TRBV28 ASSFSHLEGYT
- TRBV19 ASSIFAGQPQH
- TRBV9 ASSPYGVSRTEAF
TRBD2 TRBV4-1 ASSQDPSGRLTTFEQY
- TRBV10-2 ASSDELSYEQY
- TRBV9 ASSPEGGQATDTQY
- TRBV7-3 ASSPQGGSQETQY
TRBD1 TRBV6-4 ASSENRGGTDTQY
- TRBV6-5 ASSYWDEQY
TRBD1 TRBV27 ASSPDRGSTYEQY
- TRBV19 ASSIPSAIPRDQPQH
TRBD1 TRBV11-2 ASSLDGTGNYEQY
- TRBV3-1/TRBV3-2 ASSQVHDNEQF
TRBD1 TRBV19 ASSIEGGTGEAF
- TRBV19 ASSIAGSGTDTQY
- TRBV6-2/TRBV6-3 ASSIRGQNSPLH
- TRBV11-2 ASSAQGFYNSPLH
TRBD2 TRBV6-5 ASSYSAGGGLGELF